The present T cell receptor (beta chain) was sequenced within a study of cytomegalovirus exposure and HLA in healthy donors. Study-level points and caveats: In vitro checks showed that a few CMV-associated chains really do target CMV antigens. Rarity marked most TCR sequences, yet some public TCRs occurred in many donors. First-cohort TCR clusters were later found to tend to co-occur in the roughly 120 validation repertoires. 150 to 200 TCR beta chains were listed as cytomegalovirus-associated.

Germline V lookup: CDR1 MNHEY, CDR2 SMNVEV (reference sequence). The CDR3 loop spans 20 amino acids. V shed 4 bases, J shed 6 bases, and the junction held 17 bases outside the gene matches. In regard to this clone: Its specificity is unknown.

The method was immunoSEQ multiplex PCR; TCRdb's version includes in-frame clones alone and lacks a portion of them. The table records a few hundred thousand clones, around nine tenths of them present only once. The chain recombines TRBV27 with TRBJ2-3; TRBD2 matches 15 bases. Sequencing used PBMCs. The source of this sequence is a woman aged 18-30 years in good health and CMV-seronegative. The CDR3 spells CASSSRQGTGLAGGFDTQYF. In DNA, the CDR3 is TGTGCCAGCAGTTCCAGACAGGGGACAGGACTAGCGGGAGGGTTTGATACGCAGTATTTT.